These 30 T cell receptor beta chains originate from one sample sequenced in a study of T-cell memory formation after mild COVID-19. Via MiXCR, TCRdb re-called the 5' RACE reads, giving one row per CDR3 protein. The sample consists of 100,000 or so distinct CDR3 sequences, more than 9.5% of them appearing once. Sequencing used PBMCs or a T cell subset sorted from them (not recorded which). The receptor set was obtained from a man younger than 35 who had mild COVID-19 (a few samples of this study predate the infection). Cell type and time point are not known.

The chain uses TRBV9 and TRBJ2-4; D call uncertain. The germline CDR1 and CDR2 sequences are SGDLS and YYNGEE. The CDR3 has 13 amino acids. Trimming stripped 3 bases from V and 10 bases from J, with 14 bases between. The CDR3, as DNA: TGTGCCAGCAGCGGAACCACCCAGGCTATTCAGTACTTC. Its protein product is CASSGTTQAIQYF.

This clonotype was seen ten or more times. The chain links TRBV7-9 to TRBJ2-2; maybe TRBD2 (6 bases). Between the trimmed V and J ends, which lost 0 bases and 6 bases, there was a span of 11 bases. Germline-derived CDR1 and CDR2 are SEHNR and FQNEAQ (reference sequence). CDR3 length: 15 residues. This chain's CDR3 is CASSLASGGPGELFF. CDR3 DNA sequence: TGTGCCAGCAGCTTAGCTAGCGGAGGACCCGGGGAGCTGTTTTTT.

This clonotype was recorded a few times. V is TRBV4-1 and J is TRBJ2-2; D ambiguous. Germline lookup yields CDR1 MGHRA and CDR2 YSYEKL. V dropped 0 bases and J dropped 3 bases, with 11 bases sitting between them. The CDR3 runs 16 residues. CDR3 DNA sequence: TGCGCCAGCAGCCAAGATATGAGCGTACACACCGGGGAGCTGTTTTTT. This codes for CASSQDMSVHTGELFF.

This clonotype appeared a few times. The chain links TRBV15 to TRBJ2-7; no reliable D call. V lost 1 base, J lost 1 base, and 5 bases lay in between. Germline assignment: CDR1 LNHNV and CDR2 YYDKDF (reference sequence). The CDR3 sequence is 13 residues long. CDR3 coding DNA: TGTGCCACCAGCAGAGTAAGGTCCTACGAGCAGTACTTC. Its translation: CATSRVRSYEQYF.

The sample holds many counts of this clonotype. The chain is built from TRBV5-6 and TRBJ2-1; tentatively, D is TRBD1 (6 bases). CDR3 size: 15 residues. Trimming left V 3 bases short and J 7 bases short, with 17 bases between. From germline, CDR1 is SGHDT and CDR2 YYEEEE. This CDR3 is CASSSGTRGRNEQFF. DNA of the CDR3: TGTGCCAGCAGCTCAGGGACACGGGGAAGGAATGAGCAGTTCTTC.

There are a few counts of this clonotype. This chain links TRBV12-3 or TRBV12-4 with TRBJ2-7; D is unclear. The CDR3 totals 15 residues. V was trimmed by 5 bases and J by 1 base, leaving 15 bases between them. In nucleotides, the CDR3 is TGTGCCAGCAGTCCCCATTTGCGCTTATCCTACGAGCAGTACTTC. This sequence encodes CASSPHLRLSYEQYF.

This clonotype was seen repeatedly, ten times or more. This chain links TRBV7-6 with TRBJ2-1; D gene ambiguous. The CDR3 runs 13 residues. V dropped 4 bases and J dropped 4 bases, with 8 bases sitting between them. Germline V gene data show CDR1 as SGHVS and CDR2 as FNYEAQ. The CDR3 is CASSSDGYNEQFF. For the CDR3, the DNA is TGTGCCAGCAGCTCGGACGGATACAATGAGCAGTTCTTC.

The J gene is TRBJ1-1, the V gene TRBV10-3, with 8 bases lining up with TRBD1. This CDR3 contains 14 residues. After removal of 6 bases from V and 3 bases from J, the junction contained 6 bases not matched to a gene. In germline, CDR1 is ENHRY, CDR2 SYGVKD. The CDR3 spells CAISRQGADTEAFF. The CDR3 DNA follows: TGTGCCATCAGCCGGCAGGGGGCGGACACTGAAGCTTTCTTT.

This clonotype was counted only a few times. The chain joins TRBV6-2 or TRBV6-3 to TRBJ1-1; D is undetermined. The CDR3 covers 20 residues. Germline V lookup: CDR1 MNHEY, CDR2 SVGEGT. V lost 0 bases and J lost 1, with 24 bases in between. CDR3 residues: CASSYSRSPTADDKNTEAFF. The CDR3 bases are TGTGCCAGCAGTTACTCTAGGTCCCCTACAGCAGACGACAAGAACACTGAAGCTTTCTTT.

The chain employs TRBV7-2 and TRBJ2-1, with D possibly matching TRBD1 (7 bases). The CDR3 spans 14 residues. CDR1 and CDR2 (germline): SGHTA, FQGNSA. V was cut by 6 bases and J by 7 bases, with 16 bases left in between. The CDR3 sequence is CASRSGAGGNEQFF. CDR3 sequence (DNA): TGTGCCAGCAGGTCCGGAGCAGGGGGGAATGAGCAGTTCTTC.

This clonotype was counted many times. The J gene is TRBJ2-7, the V gene TRBV4-3; D unresolved. V was cut by 9 bases and J by 7 bases, with 7 bases left in between. The CDR3 is 9 amino acids. Germline values: CDR1 LGHNA, CDR2 YSLEER. The CDR3 sequence is CASTAEQYV. In DNA form, the CDR3 reads TGCGCCAGTACCGCGGAGCAGTACGTC.

The CDR3 is CASSPTGRYEQYF. For the CDR3, the DNA is TGCGCCAGCAGCCCCACAGGAAGGTACGAGCAGTACTTC. This rearrangement joins TRBV4-1 to TRBJ2-7; D possibly corresponds to TRBD1 (5 bases). Germline loops: CDR1 MGHRA, CDR2 YSYEKL. Between the trimmed V and J ends, which lost 4 bases and 4 bases, there was a span of 11 bases. This CDR3 is 13 amino acids long.

The chain joins TRBV20-1 to TRBJ2-7; the D is unclear. CDR3 length equals 15 residues. Germline CDR1 is DFQATT and CDR2 is SNEGSKA (reference sequence). V was clipped by 3 bases and J by 2 bases, with 17 bases between them. CDR3 nucleotide sequence: TGCAGTGCTAGCCGTCAATTGGGCACTCCCTACGAGCAGTACGTC. Translating it yields CSASRQLGTPYEQYV.

V usage is TRBV15 and J usage is TRBJ1-5, with D possibly TRBD1 on 6 matching bases. Trimming left V 1 base short and J 7 bases short, with 11 bases between. The CDR3 contains 14 residues. From germline, CDR1 is LNHNV and CDR2 YYDKDF (reference sequence). CDR3 in amino acids: CATSRVEGEQPQHF. The DNA for the CDR3 is TGTGCCACCAGCAGAGTTGAGGGGGAACAGCCCCAGCATTTT.

The V gene is TRBV20-1, the J gene TRBJ2-1; 9 positions match TRBD2. CDR1 and CDR2 from the germline V gene are DFQATT and SNEGSKA (reference sequence). The CDR3 spans 14 residues. V lost 6 bases, J lost 3 bases, and 6 bases stayed unmatched. CDR3 amino acids: CSAPLAGDYNEQFF. DNA of the CDR3: TGCAGTGCCCCCTTAGCGGGGGACTACAATGAGCAGTTCTTC.

This clonotype appeared a few times. The CDR3 sequence: CSASPGTGGGELFF. The CDR3 region has the DNA TGCAGTGCTTCGCCGGGGACAGGGGGCGGGGAGCTGTTTTTT. The V and J genes are TRBV20-1 and TRBJ2-2, with 11 positions matching TRBD1. J was trimmed by 7 bases and V by 5 bases; bases with no gene match: 6. The CDR3 has 14 amino acids. Per the germline V gene, CDR1 is DFQATT and CDR2 is SNEGSKA (reference sequence).

This clonotype showed up just a few times. The chain uses TRBV11-2 and TRBJ2-1; possibly TRBD1 or TRBD2 for D (5 bases each). The CDR3 length is 15 residues. Trimming cost V 5 bases and J 4 bases, with 15 bases left between them. The germline V gene has CDR1 SGHAT and CDR2 FQNNGV. This CDR3 reads CASSVWGSDYNEQFF. CDR3 bases: TGTGCCAGCAGCGTCTGGGGGAGCGATTACAATGAGCAGTTCTTC.

The chain couples TRBV4-1 to TRBJ2-6; D not resolved. V shed 0 bases and J shed 2 bases, with 5 bases lying between them. CDR3 length: 15 amino acids. CDR1 MGHRA and CDR2 YSYEKL come from the germline V gene. CDR3 amino acids: CASSQEGTGANVLTF. In DNA form, the CDR3 reads TGCGCCAGCAGCCAAGAGGGAACTGGGGCCAACGTCCTGACTTTC.

This chain uses TRBV2 with TRBJ1-6; a weak D match, TRBD1 (6 bases). The germline V gene has CDR1 SNHLY and CDR2 FYNNEI. Trimming cost V 5 bases and J 13 bases, with 15 bases left between them. The CDR3 has 13 residues. In nucleotides, the CDR3 is TGTGCCAGCAGTTGGGGGGCAGTCAACCCCCTCCACTTT. It is translated as CASSWGAVNPLHF.

The genes are TRBV7-9 and TRBJ1-2; TRBD1 is a possible D gene (6 bases). The germline CDR1 and CDR2 sequences are SEHNR and FQNEAQ (reference sequence). The CDR3 consists of 13 residues. Trimming cost V 3 bases and J 4 bases, with 9 bases left between them. CDR3 protein: CASSFGQSYGYTF. The CDR3 DNA reads TGTGCCAGCAGCTTTGGACAGAGCTATGGCTACACCTTC. Looking up the rest from reference TRBV7-9 and TRBJ1-2 gives the full variable domain: DTGVSQNPRHKITKRGQNVTFRCDPISEHNRLYWYRQTLGQGPEFLTYFQNEAQLEKSRLLSDRFSAERPKGSFSTLEIQRTEQGDSAMYLCASSFGQSYGYTFGSGTRLTVV.

The chain has TRBV6-5 and TRBJ1-1; 7 nucleotides match TRBD1. CDR3 size: 15 residues. V shed 2 bases and J 5 bases; nucleotides not matched to a gene: 8. Per germline, CDR1 MNHEY and CDR2 SVGAGI. The CDR3 sequence: CASSYGGQGGTEAFF. The CDR3 coding sequence is TGTGCCAGCAGTTACGGTGGGCAGGGGGGTACTGAAGCTTTCTTT.

This clonotype was detected only a few times. The rearrangement joins TRBV29-1 to TRBJ2-3; 7 bases map to TRBD1. V trimming: 6 bases; J trimming: 2 bases; junction bases outside the gene matches: 5. This CDR3 is built from 13 residues. Germline V gene lookup returns CDR1 SQVTM and CDR2 ANQGSEA. CDR3 coding DNA: TGCAGCGTACGAGGGGGCCCCACAGATACGCAGTATTTT. Encoded protein: CSVRGGPTDTQYF.

The chain is built from TRBV5-8 and TRBJ1-5, with no clear D. The CDR3 covers 16 residues. Deletions cut 1 base from V and 0 bases from J, with 11 bases between. CDR1 and CDR2 (germline): SGHTS, YDEGEE. In DNA form, the CDR3 reads TGTGCCAGCAGCTTGTTACTGGATATTAGCAATCAGCCCCAGCATTTT. Its translation is CASSLLLDISNQPQHF.

V is TRBV7-6 and J is TRBJ1-1; D is uncertain. The V gene lost 5 bases and the J gene lost 4 bases, with 14 bases spanning the gap. The CDR3 has 14 amino acids. The germline V gene encodes CDR1 SGHVS and CDR2 FNYEAQ. DNA of the CDR3: TGTGCCAGCAGCCCCACCCCACGGGTCACTGAAGCTTTCTTT. Translated: CASSPTPRVTEAFF.

The J gene is TRBJ2-3, the V gene TRBV20-1; 7 bases match TRBD2. Trimming cost V 7 bases and J 5 bases; bases outside gene matches: 9. The germline CDR1 and CDR2 sequences are DFQATT and SNEGSKA (reference sequence). This CDR3 comprises 13 residues. CDR3 sequence reads: CSEHAPSGDTQYF. The CDR3 DNA is TGCAGTGAGCATGCGCCTAGCGGAGATACGCAGTATTTT.

The chain joins TRBV10-3 to TRBJ2-3, with TRBD2 matching over 9 bases. Germline-derived CDR1 and CDR2 are ENHRY and SYGVKD. The CDR3 is made up of 17 amino acids. V lost 0 bases, J lost 5 bases, and 9 bases stayed unmatched. The CDR3 DNA reads as TGTGCCATCAGTGAGTCGAGTGGCGGGGGGGCCAAAGATACGCAGTATTTT. Its translation is CAISESSGGGAKDTQYF.

This clonotype appeared a few times. This chain uses TRBV7-3 with TRBJ2-5, with unresolved D. The CDR3 sequence is 20 residues long. Germline CDR1 and CDR2: SGHTA and FQGTGA. Trimming shortened V by 5 bases and J by 5 bases, and 33 bases separated the two germline ends. The DNA of the CDR3 is TGTGCCAGCAGCGTAGGATCGGGTCCCGGAGTATCCCCCGGCCACGAGACCCAGTACTTC. Its translation: CASSVGSGPGVSPGHETQYF. The complete variable domain, with remaining parts taken from reference TRBV7-3 and TRBJ2-5, reads GAGVSQTPSNKVTEKGKYVELRCDPISGHTALYWYRQSLGQGPEFLIYFQGTGAADDSGLPNDRFFAVRPEGSVSTLKIQRTERGDSAVYLCASSVGSGPGVSPGHETQYFGPGTRLLVL.

V and J are TRBV27 and TRBJ1-1, with 10 nucleotides matching TRBD1. The CDR3 length is 16 residues. The germline V gene has CDR1 MNHEY and CDR2 SMNVEV (reference sequence). Trimming took 3 bases from V and 1 from J; bases not matched to a gene: 5. In nucleotides, the CDR3 is TGTGCCAGCAGTTTCGACAGGGGGCGTGGGAACACTGAAGCTTTCTTT. This sequence encodes CASSFDRGRGNTEAFF.

This clonotype was counted a few times. V is TRBV4-3 and J is TRBJ1-5; the D gene is possibly TRBD1 (5 bases). This CDR3 is built from 14 residues. V lost 3 bases and J 3 bases, leaving 9 bases between the germline ends. Germline V CDR1 and CDR2: LGHNA, YSLEER. CDR3 region: CASSQGPNNQPQHF. CDR3 DNA sequence: TGCGCCAGCAGCCAGGGACCGAACAATCAGCCCCAGCATTTT.

This chain joins TRBV7-9 and TRBJ2-3; D unclear. Germline assignment: CDR1 SEHNR and CDR2 FQNEAQ (reference sequence). The CDR3 has 11 residues. V shed 6 bases and J shed 2 bases, with 3 bases lying between them. This CDR3 reads CASRLTDTQYF. Written as DNA, the CDR3 is TGTGCCAGCAGGCTCACAGATACGCAGTATTTT.